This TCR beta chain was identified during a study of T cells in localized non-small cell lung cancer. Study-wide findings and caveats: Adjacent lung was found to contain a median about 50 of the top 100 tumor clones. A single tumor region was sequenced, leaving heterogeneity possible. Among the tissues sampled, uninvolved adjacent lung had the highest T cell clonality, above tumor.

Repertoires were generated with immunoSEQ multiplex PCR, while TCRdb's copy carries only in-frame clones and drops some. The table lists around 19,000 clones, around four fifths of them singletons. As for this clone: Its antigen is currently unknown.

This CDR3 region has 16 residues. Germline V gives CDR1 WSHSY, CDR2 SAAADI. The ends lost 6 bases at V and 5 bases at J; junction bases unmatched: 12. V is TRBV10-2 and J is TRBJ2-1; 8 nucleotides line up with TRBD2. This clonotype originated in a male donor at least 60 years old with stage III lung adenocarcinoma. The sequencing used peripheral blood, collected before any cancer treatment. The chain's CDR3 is CASRDPAGGTNNEQFF. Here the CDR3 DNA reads TGCGCCAGCAGGGATCCCGCGGGGGGAACGAACAATGAGCAGTTCTTC.